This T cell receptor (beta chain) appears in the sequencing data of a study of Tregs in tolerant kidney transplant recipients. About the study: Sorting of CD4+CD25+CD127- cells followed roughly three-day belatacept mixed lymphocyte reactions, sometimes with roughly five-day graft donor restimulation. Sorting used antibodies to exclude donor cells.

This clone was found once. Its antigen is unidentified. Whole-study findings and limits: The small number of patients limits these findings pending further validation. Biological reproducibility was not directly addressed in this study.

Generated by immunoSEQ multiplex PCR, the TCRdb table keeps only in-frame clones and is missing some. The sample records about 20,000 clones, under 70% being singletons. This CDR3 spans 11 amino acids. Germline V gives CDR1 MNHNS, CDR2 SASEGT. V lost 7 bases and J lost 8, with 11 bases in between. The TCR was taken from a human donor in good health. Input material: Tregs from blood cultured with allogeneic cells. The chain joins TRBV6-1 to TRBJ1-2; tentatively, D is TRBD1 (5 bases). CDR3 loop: CASTPRDGYTF. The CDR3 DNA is TGTGCCAGCACCCCCCGGGACGGCTACACCTTC.